The 19 T cell receptor beta chains presented below share a single source sample, sequenced in a study of early T cells in non-severe SARS-CoV-2 infection. TCRdb passed the 5' RACE reads through MiXCR, listing each CDR3 protein once. In the table there are about 60,000 distinct CDR3 sequences, 8% to 9.5% of which are singletons. Sequenced material: whole blood. All receptors derive from an adult who was a healthcare worker with PCR-confirmed SARS-CoV-2 infection or an uninfected control (not recorded which).

This clonotype has at least ten counts. CDR3 DNA: TGTGCCAGCCAGACAGGGATGGGGGATGAGCAGTTCTTC. The encoded protein is CASQTGMGDEQFF. The chain links TRBV28 to TRBJ2-1, with 7 bases fitting TRBD1. The CDR3 runs to 13 residues. Trimming removed 8 bases from V and 8 bases from J; junction bases left unmatched: 9. CDR1 MDHEN and CDR2 SYDVKM come from the germline V gene.

The genes are TRBV19 and TRBJ2-4, with TRBD1 identical over 8 bases. Trimming at V came to 6 bases and at J to 6 bases, leaving 4 bases not matched to a gene. CDR3 length: 13 amino acids. CDR1 and CDR2 (germline): LNHDA, SQIVND (reference sequence). The CDR3 nucleotides are TGTGCCAGTAGCTCGGACAGGGTAAACATTCAGTACTTC. It specifies CASSSDRVNIQYF. Full variable domain (remainder filled in from reference TRBV19 and TRBJ2-4): DGGITQSPKYLFRKEGQNVTLSCEQNLNHDAMYWYRQDPGQGLRLIYYSQIVNDFQKGDIAEGYSVSREKKESFPLTVTSAQKNPTAFYLCASSSDRVNIQYFGAGTRLSVL.

This clonotype was observed a few times. This chain uses TRBV6-2 or TRBV6-3 with TRBJ1-6; D call uncertain. This CDR3 is 14 amino acids long. Germline CDR1 and CDR2: MNHEY and SVGEGT. Deletions cut 6 bases from V and 10 bases from J, with 16 bases between. CDR3 coding DNA: TGTGCCAGCAGCAAAACCTACGTCGGCTCACCCCTCCACTTT. Protein sequence: CASSKTYVGSPLHF.

CDR3 amino acids: CASSPTAGAREQYF. The CDR3 nucleotides are TGTGCCAGCAGCCCAACCGCCGGGGCGCGGGAGCAGTACTTC. The chain links TRBV7-7 to TRBJ2-7, with D possibly being TRBD1 or TRBD2 (5 bases each). The V gene lost 5 bases and the J gene lost 7 bases, with 18 bases spanning the gap. CDR1 is SSHAT, CDR2 FNYEAQ, per germline (reference sequence). The CDR3 covers 14 residues.

This rearrangement joins TRBV10-3 to TRBJ2-7; the match to TRBD2 covers 10 bases. Germline assignment: CDR1 ENHRY and CDR2 SYGVKD. The CDR3 spans 14 residues. V dropped 7 bases and J dropped 3; count of bases not matched to a gene: 6. The chain's CDR3 is CAINPGTSDYEQYF. DNA for the CDR3: TGTGCCATCAACCCCGGGACTAGCGACTACGAGCAGTACTTC.

This clonotype was observed many times. The chain couples TRBV7-8 to TRBJ2-7, with 10 bases aligning to TRBD2. CDR3 size: 12 residues. Germline CDR1 reads SGHVS; CDR2 reads FQNEAQ. V gave up 9 bases and J gave up 2 bases; unmatched junction bases: 1. As DNA, the CDR3 is TGTGCCAGTACTAGCGGGACCTACGAGCAGTACTTC. This codes for CASTSGTYEQYF. Full variable domain (remainder filled in from reference TRBV7-8 and TRBJ2-7): GAGVSQSPRYKVAKRGQDVALRCDPISGHVSLFWYQQALGQGPEFLTYFQNEAQLDKSGLPSDRFFAERPEGSVSTLKIQRTQQEDSAVYLCASTSGTYEQYFGPGTRLTVT.

This clonotype was observed at least ten times. The rearrangement joins TRBV20-1 to TRBJ2-1; TRBD1 matches 8 bases. V dropped 3 bases and J dropped 4; count of bases not matched to a gene: 8. CDR1 DFQATT and CDR2 SNEGSKA come from the germline V gene (reference sequence). There are 15 residues in the CDR3. The CDR3 here is CSARGRQGPYNEQFF. The CDR3 DNA reads TGCAGTGCTAGGGGACGACAGGGGCCATACAATGAGCAGTTCTTC.

This clonotype was observed at least ten times. The chain carries TRBV7-2 and TRBJ2-5; TRBD1 is a possible D gene (5 bases). The germline V gene has CDR1 SGHTA and CDR2 FQGNSA. The V gene lost 5 bases and the J gene lost 4 bases, with 14 bases spanning the gap. CDR3 length: 14 residues. This CDR3 reads CASSGAVFAETQYF. For the CDR3, the DNA is TGTGCCAGCAGCGGGGCGGTCTTTGCAGAGACCCAGTACTTC.

The chain couples TRBV15 to TRBJ1-1; D is unclear. The CDR3 is 16 amino acids. Looked up from germline, CDR1 is LNHNV and CDR2 is YYDKDF (reference sequence). V lost 0 bases to trimming and J lost 0 bases, with 11 bases between them. The CDR3 DNA reads as TGTGCCACCAGCAGAGATCGCGACGGAGTGAACACTGAAGCTTTCTTT. The encoded protein is CATSRDRDGVNTEAFF.

This clonotype was recorded at least ten times. The J gene is TRBJ2-5, the V gene TRBV28; tentative D call: TRBD1 (7 bases). The CDR3 extends over 13 amino acids. V lost 5 bases and J lost 6, with 13 bases in between. Germline V CDR1 and CDR2: MDHEN, SYDVKM. The CDR3 sequence is CASSQGGEQTQYF. Written as DNA, the CDR3 is TGTGCCAGCAGTCAGGGGGGAGAGCAGACCCAGTACTTC.

The CDR3, as DNA: TGTGCCAGCAGCGTCGACAGGGTTGACTACGAGCAGTACTTC. Encoded protein: CASSVDRVDYEQYF. This chain uses TRBV11-2 with TRBJ2-7, with 7 bases lining up with TRBD1. The CDR3 contains 14 residues. CDR1 is SGHAT, CDR2 FQNNGV, per germline. V shed 5 bases, J shed 3 bases, and the junction held 7 bases outside the gene matches. Complete variable domain (other parts from reference TRBV11-2 and TRBJ2-7): EAGVAQSPRYKIIEKRQSVAFWCNPISGHATLYWYQQILGQGPKLLIQFQNNGVVDDSQLPKDRFSAERLKGVDSTLKIQPAKLEDSAVYLCASSVDRVDYEQYFGPGTRLTVT.

The genes are TRBV18 and TRBJ2-7; 10 bases fit TRBD1. Trimming took 5 bases from V and 5 from J; bases not matched to a gene: 3. The CDR3 loop spans 13 amino acids. Per the germline V gene, CDR1 is KGHSH and CDR2 is LQKENI. CDR3 sequence (DNA): TGTGCCAGCTCAGGGACAGGGGTGGACGAGCAGTACTTC. It yields the protein CASSGTGVDEQYF.

This clonotype was seen at least ten times. The chain has TRBV14 and TRBJ2-3, with 15 bases fitting TRBD2. V dropped 0 bases and J dropped 6; count of bases not matched to a gene: 10. From germline, CDR1 is SGHDN and CDR2 FVKESK. The CDR3 totals 19 residues. CDR3 amino acids: CASSQDRRTSGRAVDTQYF. In nucleotides, the CDR3 is TGTGCCAGCAGCCAAGATAGAAGGACTAGCGGGAGGGCCGTGGATACGCAGTATTTT.

This clonotype turned up a few times. The rearrangement links TRBV7-6 to TRBJ2-7; 7 nucleotides match TRBD2. This CDR3 region has 14 residues. Germline V gene lookup returns CDR1 SGHVS and CDR2 FNYEAQ. J was trimmed by 2 bases and V by 0 bases; bases with no gene match: 1. The chain's CDR3 is CASSLAGGPYEQYF. The CDR3 DNA reads TGTGCCAGCAGCTTAGCGGGAGGGCCCTACGAGCAGTACTTC.

Turning to this clonotype: No conserved phenylalanine or tryptophan is present at the end of the CDR3, so a read error is the likely explanation. The V gene is TRBV6-2 or TRBV6-3, the J gene TRBJ2-1; D call uncertain. V lost 0 bases and J lost 4, with 10 bases in between. CDR3 length: 15 amino acids. Germline V CDR1 and CDR2: MNHEY, SVGEGT. CDR3 coding DNA: TGTGCCAGCAGTTACTCGGGGTTTGGTTACAATGAGCAGTTCTTA. Residues: CASSYSGFGYNEQFL.

This clonotype was counted a few times. This chain's CDR3 is CASSLSTARGTNTEAFF. CDR3 coding DNA: TGTGCCAGCAGTTTATCGACCGCCCGGGGGACCAACACTGAAGCTTTCTTT. The chain combines TRBV27 with TRBJ1-1; D possibly corresponds to TRBD1 (5 bases). Germline CDR1 reads MNHEY; CDR2 reads SMNVEV (reference sequence). Trimming pared 0 bases from V and 2 bases from J, leaving 16 bases between. The CDR3 contains 17 residues.

The V call is TRBV28, the J call TRBJ1-2; TRBD1 matches at 9 bases. CDR1 MDHEN and CDR2 SYDVKM come from the germline V gene. Trimming took 4 bases from V and 3 from J; bases not matched to a gene: 6. The CDR3 sequence is 15 residues long. The CDR3 DNA reads as TGTGCCAGCAGTTCCGTCGGGACAGGGCACTATGGCTACACCTTC. This gives the protein CASSSVGTGHYGYTF.

At least ten counts were recorded for this clonotype. This chain links TRBV29-1 with TRBJ1-1; 7 bases are shared with TRBD1. The V gene's germline CDR1 is SQVTM and CDR2 ANQGSEA. This CDR3 has 14 amino acids. The trim removed 6 bases at V and 0 bases at J, leaving 7 bases unmatched. The CDR3 sequence: CSVGRGELNTEAFF. The CDR3, as DNA: TGCAGCGTCGGCAGGGGGGAGCTGAACACTGAAGCTTTCTTT. The entire variable domain, with the rest obtained from reference TRBV29-1 and TRBJ1-1, is as follows: SAVISQKPSRDICQRGTSLTIQCQVDSQVTMMFWYRQQPGQSLTLIATANQGSEATYESGFVIDKFPISRPNLTFSTLTVSNMSPEDSSIYLCSVGRGELNTEAFFGQGTRLTVV.

This clonotype was counted a few times. The chain carries TRBV7-2 and TRBJ2-2; tentatively, D is TRBD1 or TRBD2 (5 bases each). Germline V gene sequence: CDR1 SGHTA, CDR2 FQGNSA. Trimming left V 3 bases short and J 4 bases short, with 18 bases between. The CDR3 totals 17 residues. CDR3 DNA sequence: TGTGCCAGCAGCTTGGCCGGGGCCGCAACGAGCACCGGGGAGCTGTTTTTT. Amino acids: CASSLAGAATSTGELFF.